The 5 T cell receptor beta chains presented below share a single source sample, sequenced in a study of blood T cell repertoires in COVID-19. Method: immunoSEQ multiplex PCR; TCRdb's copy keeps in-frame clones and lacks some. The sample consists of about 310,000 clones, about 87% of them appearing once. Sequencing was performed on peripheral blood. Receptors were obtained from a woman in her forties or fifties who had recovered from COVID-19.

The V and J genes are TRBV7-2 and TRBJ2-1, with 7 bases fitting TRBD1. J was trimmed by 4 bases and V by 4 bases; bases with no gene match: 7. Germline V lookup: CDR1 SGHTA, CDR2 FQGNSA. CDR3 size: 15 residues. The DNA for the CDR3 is TGTGCCAGCAGCTCCACGGGACAGAGATACAATGAGCAGTTCTTC. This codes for CASSSTGQRYNEQFF.

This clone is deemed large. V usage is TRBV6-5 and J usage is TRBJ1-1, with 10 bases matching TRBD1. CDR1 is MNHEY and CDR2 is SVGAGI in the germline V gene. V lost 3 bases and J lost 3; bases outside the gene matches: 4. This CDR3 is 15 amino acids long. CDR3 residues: CASSYDRGRYTEAFF. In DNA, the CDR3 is TGTGCCAGCAGTTATGACAGGGGGCGATACACTGAAGCTTTCTTT.

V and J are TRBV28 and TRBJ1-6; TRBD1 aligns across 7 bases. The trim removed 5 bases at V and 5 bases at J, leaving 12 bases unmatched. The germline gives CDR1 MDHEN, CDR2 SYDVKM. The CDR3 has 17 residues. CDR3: CASSPTTGTADNSPLHF. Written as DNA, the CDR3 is TGTGCCAGCAGTCCGACTACCGGGACAGCCGATAATTCACCCCTCCACTTT.

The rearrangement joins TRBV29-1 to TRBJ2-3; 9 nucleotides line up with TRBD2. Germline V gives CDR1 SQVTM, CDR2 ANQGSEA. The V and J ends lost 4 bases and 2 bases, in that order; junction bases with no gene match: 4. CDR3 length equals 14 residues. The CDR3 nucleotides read TGCAGCGTTGCTAGCGGGGTCGTCACAGATACGCAGTATTTT. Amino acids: CSVASGVVTDTQYF.

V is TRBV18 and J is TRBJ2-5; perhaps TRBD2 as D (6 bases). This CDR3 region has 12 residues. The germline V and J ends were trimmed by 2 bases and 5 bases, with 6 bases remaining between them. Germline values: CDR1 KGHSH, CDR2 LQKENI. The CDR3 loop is CASSPSGETQYF. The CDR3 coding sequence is TGTGCCAGCTCACCAAGCGGGGAGACCCAGTACTTC.